This T cell receptor beta chain was sequenced during a study of tumor and adjacent non-tumor tissue in lung cancer. Study summary: Around 4.4 million productive TCRbeta reads were obtained per sample on average.

The library came from three nested PCR rounds adapted from ARM-PCR protocols. A single record per CDR3 protein comes from TCRdb applying MiXCR to the multiplex PCR reads. The repertoire holds 75,000 to 95,000 distinct CDR3 sequences, with 75% to 85% as singletons. This sample's RNA came from whole unsorted tissue. This non-tumor lung sample came from over 3 cm beyond the tumor edge. CDR1 and CDR2 from the germline V gene are DFQATT and SNEGSKA (reference sequence). The V gene lost 3 bases and the J gene lost 3 bases, with 17 bases spanning the gap. CDR3 size: 15 residues. The clonotype was recovered from a woman aged 50 to 60 with non-small cell lung cancer. This sequence joins TRBV20-1 and TRBJ2-5; a possible D gene is TRBD2 (6 bases). Sequencing used distant non-tumor lung tissue. The DNA of the CDR3 is TGCAGTGCTAGCGGGAGCTTACTCCACAAAGAGACCCAGTACTTC. It yields the protein CSASGSLLHKETQYF.